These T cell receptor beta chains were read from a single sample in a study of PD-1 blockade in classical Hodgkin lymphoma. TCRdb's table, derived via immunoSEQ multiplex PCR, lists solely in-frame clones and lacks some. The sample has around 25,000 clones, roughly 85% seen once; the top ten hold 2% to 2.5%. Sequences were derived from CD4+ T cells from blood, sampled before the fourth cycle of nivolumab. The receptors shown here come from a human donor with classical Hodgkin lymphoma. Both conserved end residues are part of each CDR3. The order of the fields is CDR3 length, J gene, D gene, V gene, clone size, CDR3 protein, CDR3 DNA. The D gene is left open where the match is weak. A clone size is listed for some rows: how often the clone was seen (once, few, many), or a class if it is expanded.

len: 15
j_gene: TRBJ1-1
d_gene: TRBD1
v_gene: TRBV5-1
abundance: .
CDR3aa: CASSRDRGVNTEAFF
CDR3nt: TGCGCCAGCAGCAGGGACAGGGGGGTGAACACTGAAGCTTTCTTT

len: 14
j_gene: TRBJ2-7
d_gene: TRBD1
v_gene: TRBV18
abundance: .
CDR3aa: CASSPPTDRARQYF
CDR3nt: TGTGCCAGCTCACCACCCACAGACAGGGCGAGGCAGTACTTC

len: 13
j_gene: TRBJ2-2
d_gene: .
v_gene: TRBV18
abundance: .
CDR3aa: CASSPRNTGELFF
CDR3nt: TGTGCCAGCTCACCCAGGAACACCGGGGAGCTGTTTTTT

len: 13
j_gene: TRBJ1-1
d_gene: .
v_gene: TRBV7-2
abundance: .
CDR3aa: CASSLESHTEAFF
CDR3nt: TGTGCCAGCAGCTTAGAGAGTCACACTGAAGCTTTCTTT

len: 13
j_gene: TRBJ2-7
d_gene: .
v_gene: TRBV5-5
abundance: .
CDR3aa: CASSLVSLGEQYF
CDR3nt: TGTGCCAGCAGCTTAGTGAGCCTTGGCGAGCAGTACTTC

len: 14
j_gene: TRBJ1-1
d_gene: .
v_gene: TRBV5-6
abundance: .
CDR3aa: CASSLNWGIAEAFF
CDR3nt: TGTGCCAGCAGCTTAAACTGGGGGATTGCTGAAGCTTTCTTT

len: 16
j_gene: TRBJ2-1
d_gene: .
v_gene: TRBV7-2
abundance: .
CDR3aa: CASSDPLSGSYNEQFF
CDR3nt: TGTGCCAGCAGCGACCCTTTAAGCGGCTCCTACAATGAGCAGTTCTTC

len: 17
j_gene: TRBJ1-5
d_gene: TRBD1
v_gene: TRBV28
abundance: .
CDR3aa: CASSVDRGRGGNQPQHF
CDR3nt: TGTGCCAGCAGTGTAGACAGGGGGCGTGGTGGCAATCAGCCCCAGCATTTT

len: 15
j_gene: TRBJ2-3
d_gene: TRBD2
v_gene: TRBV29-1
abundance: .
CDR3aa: CSVQGLAGPADTQYF
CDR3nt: TGCAGCGTTCAAGGACTAGCGGGACCGGCGGATACGCAGTATTTT

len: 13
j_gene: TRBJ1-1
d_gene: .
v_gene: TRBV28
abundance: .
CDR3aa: CASSGRGETEAFF
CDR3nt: TGTGCCAGCAGTGGGCGGGGGGAGACTGAAGCTTTCTTT

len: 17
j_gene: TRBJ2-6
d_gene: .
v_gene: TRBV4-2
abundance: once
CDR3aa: CASSQADILSGANVLTF
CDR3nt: TGTGCCAGCAGCCAAGCGGACATTCTCTCTGGGGCCAACGTCCTGACTTTC

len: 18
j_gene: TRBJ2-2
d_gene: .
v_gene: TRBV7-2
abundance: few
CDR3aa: CASSFSGTVFKSAGELFF
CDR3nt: TGTGCCAGCAGCTTTTCCGGGACTGTCTTCAAGTCCGCCGGGGAGCTGTTTTTT

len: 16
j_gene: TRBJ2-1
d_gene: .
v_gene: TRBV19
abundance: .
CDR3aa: CASSIEGGISYNEQFF
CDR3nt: TGTGCCAGTAGTATAGAAGGTGGAATATCCTACAATGAGCAGTTCTTC

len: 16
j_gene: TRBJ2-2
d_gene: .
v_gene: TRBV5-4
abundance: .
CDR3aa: CASTSTGIRGTGELFF
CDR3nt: TGTGCCAGCACCTCCACAGGGATAAGGGGGACCGGGGAGCTGTTTTTT

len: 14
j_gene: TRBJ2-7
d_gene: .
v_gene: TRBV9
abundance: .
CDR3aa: CASSVRGNSWEQYF
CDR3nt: TGTGCCAGCAGCGTCCGGGGGAATTCATGGGAGCAGTACTTC

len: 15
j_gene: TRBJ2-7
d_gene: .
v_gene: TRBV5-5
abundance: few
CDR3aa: CASSRDTSTIYEQYF
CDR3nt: TGTGCCAGCAGTCGGGACACCTCAACCATCTACGAGCAGTACTTC

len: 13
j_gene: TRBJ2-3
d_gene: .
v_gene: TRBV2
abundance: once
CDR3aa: CASGGSYTDTQYF
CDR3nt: TGTGCCAGCGGAGGTTCTTACACAGATACGCAGTATTTT

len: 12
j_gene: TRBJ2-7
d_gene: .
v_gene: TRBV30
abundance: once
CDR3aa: CAWNVGVGEQYF
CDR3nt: TGTGCCTGGAACGTCGGGGTGGGAGAGCAGTACTTC

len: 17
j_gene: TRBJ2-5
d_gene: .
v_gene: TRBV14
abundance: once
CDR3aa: CASSQALARAMRETQYF
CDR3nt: TGTGCCAGCAGCCAAGCCCTAGCGAGGGCAATGAGGGAGACCCAGTACTTC

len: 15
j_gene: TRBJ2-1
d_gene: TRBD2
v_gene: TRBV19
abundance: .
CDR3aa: CASSPQAGGEDEQFF
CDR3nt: TGTGCCAGTAGTCCTCAAGCGGGAGGTGAGGATGAGCAGTTCTTC